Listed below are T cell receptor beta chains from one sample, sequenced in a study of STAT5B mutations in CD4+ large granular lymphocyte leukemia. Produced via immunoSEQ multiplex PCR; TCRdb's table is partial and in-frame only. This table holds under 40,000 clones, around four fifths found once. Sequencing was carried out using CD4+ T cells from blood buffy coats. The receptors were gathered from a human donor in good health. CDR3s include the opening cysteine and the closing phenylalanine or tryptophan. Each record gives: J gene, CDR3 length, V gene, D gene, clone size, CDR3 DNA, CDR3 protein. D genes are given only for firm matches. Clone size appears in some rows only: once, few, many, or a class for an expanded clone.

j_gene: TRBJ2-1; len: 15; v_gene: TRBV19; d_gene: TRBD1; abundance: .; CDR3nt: TGTGCCAGTAGGGGGGACAGGGGATTTCAAAATGAGCAGTTCTTC; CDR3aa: CASRGDRGFQNEQFF
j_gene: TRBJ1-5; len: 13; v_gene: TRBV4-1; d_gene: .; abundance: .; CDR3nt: TGCGCCAGCAGCCAGTACAGGGATCAGCCCCAGCATTTT; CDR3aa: CASSQYRDQPQHF
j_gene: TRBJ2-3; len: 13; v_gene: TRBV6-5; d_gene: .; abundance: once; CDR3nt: TGTGCCAGCAGTCTGCTGCGGGACCAGCGTCAGTATTTT; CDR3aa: CASSLLRDQRQYF
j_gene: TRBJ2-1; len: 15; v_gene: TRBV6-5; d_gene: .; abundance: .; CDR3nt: TGTGCCAGCAGTTACGACTATACTAGGGGCGGTGAGCAGTTCTTC; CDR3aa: CASSYDYTRGGEQFF
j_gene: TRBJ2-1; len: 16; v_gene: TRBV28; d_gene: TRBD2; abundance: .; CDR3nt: TGTGCCAGCAGTTTTATAACTAGCGGAGATTACAATGAGCAGTTCTTC; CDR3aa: CASSFITSGDYNEQFF
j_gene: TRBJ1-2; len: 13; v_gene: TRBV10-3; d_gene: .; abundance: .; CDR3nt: TGTGCCATCAGTGATCAACCTAACTATGGCTACACCTTC; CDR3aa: CAISDQPNYGYTF
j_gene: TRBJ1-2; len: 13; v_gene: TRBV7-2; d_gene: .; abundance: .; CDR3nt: TGTGCCAGCAGCTCCGACACTATCTATGGCTACACCTTC; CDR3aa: CASSSDTIYGYTF
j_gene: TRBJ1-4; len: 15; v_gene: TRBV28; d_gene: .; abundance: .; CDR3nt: TGTGCCAGCACGTACCGCGGGAGAGCGAATGAAAAACTGTTTTTT; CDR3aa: CASTYRGRANEKLFF
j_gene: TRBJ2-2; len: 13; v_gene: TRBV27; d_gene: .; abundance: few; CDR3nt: TGTGCCAGCAGCCAAAGTCTGGGCGGGGAGCTGTTTTTT; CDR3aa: CASSQSLGGELFF
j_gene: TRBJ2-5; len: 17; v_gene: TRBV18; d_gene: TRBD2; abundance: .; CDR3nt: TGTGCCAGCTCACCACCGGTCAATAGCGGGGCCGTCGGGACCCAGTACTTC; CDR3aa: CASSPPVNSGAVGTQYF
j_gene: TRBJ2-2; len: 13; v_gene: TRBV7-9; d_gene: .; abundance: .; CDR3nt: TGTGCCAGCAGCCCGATGGGGACCGGGGAGCTGTTTTTT; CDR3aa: CASSPMGTGELFF
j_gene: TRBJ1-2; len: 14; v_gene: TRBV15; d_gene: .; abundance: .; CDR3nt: TGTGCCACCAGCAGAGATAGGAGTATGGATGGCTACACCTTC; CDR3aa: CATSRDRSMDGYTF
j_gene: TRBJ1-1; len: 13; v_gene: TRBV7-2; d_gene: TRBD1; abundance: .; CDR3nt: TGTGCCAGCAGCTTCAGGACAGGGGATGAAGCTTTCTTT; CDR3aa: CASSFRTGDEAFF
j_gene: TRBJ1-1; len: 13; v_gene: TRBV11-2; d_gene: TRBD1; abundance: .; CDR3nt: TGTGCCAGCAGCTTAAGCGGGACAGGAGAAGCTTTCTTT; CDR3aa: CASSLSGTGEAFF
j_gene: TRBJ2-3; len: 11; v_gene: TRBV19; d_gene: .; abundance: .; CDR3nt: TGTGCCAGTAGTACCAGGGATACGCAGTATTTT; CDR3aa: CASSTRDTQYF
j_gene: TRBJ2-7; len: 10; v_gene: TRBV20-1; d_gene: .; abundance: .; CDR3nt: TGCAGTGCCGGCACCAGGGAGCAGTACTTC; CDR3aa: CSAGTREQYF
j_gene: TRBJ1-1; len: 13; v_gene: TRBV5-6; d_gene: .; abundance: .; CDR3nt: TGTGCCAGCAGCTTGGGAGCGAACACTGAAGCTTTCTTT; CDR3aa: CASSLGANTEAFF
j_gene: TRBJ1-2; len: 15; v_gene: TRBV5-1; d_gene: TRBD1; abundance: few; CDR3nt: TGCGCCAGCAGGATAAGGACAGGGGAGGACTATGGCTACACCTTC; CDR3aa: CASRIRTGEDYGYTF
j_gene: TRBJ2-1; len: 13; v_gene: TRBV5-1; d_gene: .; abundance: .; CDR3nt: TGCGCCAGCAGCTTGGCCGCCCCGAATGAGCAGTTCTTC; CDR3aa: CASSLAAPNEQFF
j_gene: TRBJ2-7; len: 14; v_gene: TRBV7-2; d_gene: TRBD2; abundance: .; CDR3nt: TGTGCCAGCAGCTTGAGCGGGAGCTCCTACGAGCAGTACTTC; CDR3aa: CASSLSGSSYEQYF
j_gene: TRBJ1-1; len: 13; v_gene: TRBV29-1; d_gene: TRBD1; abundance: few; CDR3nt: TGCAGCGTTACCCAGACAGGGGGCACTGAAGCTTTCTTT; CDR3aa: CSVTQTGGTEAFF
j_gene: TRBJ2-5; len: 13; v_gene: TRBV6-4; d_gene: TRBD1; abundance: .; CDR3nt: TGTGCCAGCAGCGTTGGACAGGGAGAGACCCAGTACTTC; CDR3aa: CASSVGQGETQYF
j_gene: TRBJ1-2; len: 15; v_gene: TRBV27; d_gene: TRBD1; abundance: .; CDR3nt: TGTGCCAGCAGTTTAGACAGGGAGGGCTTCTATGGCTACACCTTC; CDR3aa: CASSLDREGFYGYTF
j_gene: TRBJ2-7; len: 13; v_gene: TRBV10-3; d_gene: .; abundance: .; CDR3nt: TGTGCCATCACCGGACAGGTAGCGGGCGAGCAGTACTTC; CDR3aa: CAITGQVAGEQYF
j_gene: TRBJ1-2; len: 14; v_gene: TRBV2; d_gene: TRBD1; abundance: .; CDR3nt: TGTGCCAGCAGGAACACAGGGGCCTACTATGGCTACACCTTC; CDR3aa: CASRNTGAYYGYTF
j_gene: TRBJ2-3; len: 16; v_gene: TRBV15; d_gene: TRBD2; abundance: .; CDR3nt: TGTGCCACCAGCGGTGGGACTAGCGGGGGAACAGATACGCAGTATTTT; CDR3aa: CATSGGTSGGTDTQYF
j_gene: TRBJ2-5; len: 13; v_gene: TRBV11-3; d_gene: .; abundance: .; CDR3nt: TGTGCCAGCAGCTTTCAGGGCCAAGAGACCCAGTACTTC; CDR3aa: CASSFQGQETQYF
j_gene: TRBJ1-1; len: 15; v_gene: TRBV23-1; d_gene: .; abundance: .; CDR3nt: TGCGCCAGCAGTCAATCCGGCATTCTTTACACTGAAGCTTTCTTT; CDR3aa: CASSQSGILYTEAFF
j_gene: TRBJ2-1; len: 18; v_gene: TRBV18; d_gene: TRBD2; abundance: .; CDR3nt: TGTGCCAGCTCACCACTCGGACTAGCGGGAGGGCCCGTCGATGAGCAGTTCTTC; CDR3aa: CASSPLGLAGGPVDEQFF
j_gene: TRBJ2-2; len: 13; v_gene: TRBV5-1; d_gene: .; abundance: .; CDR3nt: TGCGCCAGCAGCTTGTCTACAACCGGGGAGCTGTTTTTT; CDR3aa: CASSLSTTGELFF
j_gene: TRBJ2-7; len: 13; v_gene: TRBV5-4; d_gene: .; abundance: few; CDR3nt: TGTGCCAGCAGGCGGGCCGGCTCCTACGAGCAGTACTTC; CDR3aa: CASRRAGSYEQYF
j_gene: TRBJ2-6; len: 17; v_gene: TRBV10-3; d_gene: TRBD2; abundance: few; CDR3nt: TGTGCCATCAGTGTCTCAAGCGGGAGCTCTGGGGCCAACGTCCTGACTTTC; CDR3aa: CAISVSSGSSGANVLTF
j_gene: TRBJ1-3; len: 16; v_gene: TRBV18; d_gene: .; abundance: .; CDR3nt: TGTGCCAGCTCACCACAAGTAGGGACACCTGGAAACACCATATATTTT; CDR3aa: CASSPQVGTPGNTIYF
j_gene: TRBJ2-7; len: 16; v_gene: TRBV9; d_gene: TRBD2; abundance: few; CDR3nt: TGTGCCAGCAGCGTAGGCCTAGCGGAGGGGAACTACGAGCAGTACTTC; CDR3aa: CASSVGLAEGNYEQYF
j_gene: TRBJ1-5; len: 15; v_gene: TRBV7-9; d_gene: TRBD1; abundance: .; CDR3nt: TGTGCCAGCAGCCCTGACAGGGTGTATAATCAGCCCCAGCATTTT; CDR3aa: CASSPDRVYNQPQHF
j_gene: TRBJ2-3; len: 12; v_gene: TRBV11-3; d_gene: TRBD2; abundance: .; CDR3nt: TGTGCCAGCAGCTTAGTTAGCGGGATCCCGTATTTT; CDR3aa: CASSLVSGIPYF
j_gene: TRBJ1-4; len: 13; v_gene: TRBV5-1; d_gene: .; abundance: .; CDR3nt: TGCGCCAGCAGCTTCATTCAGGGGGAAAAACTGTTTTTT; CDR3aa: CASSFIQGEKLFF
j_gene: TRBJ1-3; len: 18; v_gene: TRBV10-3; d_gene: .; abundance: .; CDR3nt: TGTGCCATCAGTGAGTCAGATTTCCTCAGCAGCTCTGGAAACACCATATATTTT; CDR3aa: CAISESDFLSSSGNTIYF
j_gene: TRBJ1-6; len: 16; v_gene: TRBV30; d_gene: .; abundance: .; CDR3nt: TGTGCCTGGAGTGTCGCAGGTGGTTTTTATAATTCACCCCTCCACTTT; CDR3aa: CAWSVAGGFYNSPLHF
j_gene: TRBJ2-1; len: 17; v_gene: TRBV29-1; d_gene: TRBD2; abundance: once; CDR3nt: TGCAGCGTTGAAGATCGACTAGCGGGGACCCCCTACAATGAGCAGTTCTTC; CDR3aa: CSVEDRLAGTPYNEQFF
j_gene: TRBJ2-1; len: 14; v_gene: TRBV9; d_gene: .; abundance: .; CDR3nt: TGTGCCAGCAGCCCCCGGCCCACCACCAATGAGCAGTTCTTC; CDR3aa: CASSPRPTTNEQFF
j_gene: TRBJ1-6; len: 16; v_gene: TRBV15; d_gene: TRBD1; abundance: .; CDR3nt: TGTGCCACCAGCAGAGGGGTTGGGACAGCTAATTCACCCCTCCACTTT; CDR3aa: CATSRGVGTANSPLHF
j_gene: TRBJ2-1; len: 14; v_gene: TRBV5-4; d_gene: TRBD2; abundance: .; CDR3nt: TGTGCCAGCCGCCAAGGTAGCGGGGTAAATGAGCAGTTCTTC; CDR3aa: CASRQGSGVNEQFF
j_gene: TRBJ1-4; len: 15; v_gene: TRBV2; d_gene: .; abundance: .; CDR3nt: TGTGCCAGCAGGGCCATTAGGGGACCTAATGAAAAACTGTTTTTT; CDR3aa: CASRAIRGPNEKLFF
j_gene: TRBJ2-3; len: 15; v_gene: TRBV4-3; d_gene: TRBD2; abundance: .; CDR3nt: TGCGCCAGCAGCCCTGCGGGGGGCCCTGTAGATACGCAGTATTTT; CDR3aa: CASSPAGGPVDTQYF
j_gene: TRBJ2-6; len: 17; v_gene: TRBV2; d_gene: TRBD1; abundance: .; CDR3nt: TGTGCCAGCAGGCCGGGACAGGGGGACGCCGGGGCCAACGTCCTGACTTTC; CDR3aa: CASRPGQGDAGANVLTF
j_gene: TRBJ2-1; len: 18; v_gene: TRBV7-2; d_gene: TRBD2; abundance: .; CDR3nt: TGTGCCAGCAGCTTAGGGGCCTTGGGGGAGGGCCGGTACAATGAGCAGTTCTTC; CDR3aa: CASSLGALGEGRYNEQFF
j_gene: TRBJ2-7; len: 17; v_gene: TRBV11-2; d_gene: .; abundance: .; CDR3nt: TGTGCCAGCAGCTTAGATCTCGGAGCAGGGGCGGGCTACGAGCAGTACTTC; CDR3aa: CASSLDLGAGAGYEQYF
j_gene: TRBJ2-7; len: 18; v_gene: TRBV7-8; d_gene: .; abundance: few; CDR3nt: TGTGCCAGCAGCTTGACTATTACGGACGGTTGGGGGTCCTACGAGCAGTACTTC; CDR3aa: CASSLTITDGWGSYEQYF